The 11 T cell receptor beta chains in this list originate from one sample, sequenced in a study of technical replicates of blood from a handful of donors. Some clones are missing from TCRdb's copy, which holds only in-frame ones; the method was immunoSEQ multiplex PCR. The repertoire has more than 65,000 clones, 85% to 95% of them found once; the top ten carry around 0.4%. The sequencing sample was made of T cells isolated from PBMCs. All receptors derive from a human donor in good health.

V and J are TRBV6-6 and TRBJ2-7; perhaps TRBD1 as D (5 bases). The V gene's germline CDR1 is MNHNY and CDR2 SVGAGI (reference sequence). This CDR3 has 12 amino acids. Trimming removed 10 bases from V and 2 bases from J, with 12 bases in between. The DNA of the CDR3 is TGTGCCATTCACAGGCTACCCTACGAGCAGTACTTC. This sequence encodes CAIHRLPYEQYF.

The rearrangement links TRBV2 to TRBJ2-7; 9 bases line up with TRBD1. The CDR3 has 12 amino acids. From germline, CDR1 is SNHLY and CDR2 FYNNEI. With 6 bases clipped from V and 5 bases from J, the junction kept 2 bases outside the gene matches. CDR3 DNA: TGTGCCAGCAGCGGACAGGGGAACGAGCAGTACTTC. Translated, it gives CASSGQGNEQYF.

This chain joins TRBV19 and TRBJ2-4; D might be TRBD1 (5 bases). In germline, CDR1 is LNHDA, CDR2 SQIVND (reference sequence). CDR3 length equals 14 residues. V gave up 4 bases and J gave up 3 bases, with 10 bases separating them. The CDR3 DNA is TGTGCCAGTAGTACCAGGGAACTCAAAAACATTCAGTACTTC. This encodes CASSTRELKNIQYF.

The chain's CDR3 is CAIADREGHEKLFF. CDR3 bases: TGTGCCATCGCGGACCGGGAGGGTCATGAAAAACTGTTTTTT. This chain connects TRBV10-3 to TRBJ1-4; no clear D. Trimming left V 8 bases short and J 6 bases short, with 16 bases between. The CDR3 length is 14 residues. CDR1 ENHRY and CDR2 SYGVKD come from the germline V gene.

V gene TRBV6-1 combines with J gene TRBJ2-7; 7 bases match TRBD2. This CDR3 spans 14 amino acids. Per germline, CDR1 MNHNS and CDR2 SASEGT. The V and J ends lost 6 bases and 9 bases, in that order; junction bases with no gene match: 14. DNA for the CDR3: TGTGCCAGCAGCACGGGGAGGGGCCAACTAGGGCAGTACTTC. Its translation: CASSTGRGQLGQYF.

This chain links TRBV18 with TRBJ2-6, with D unclear. Trimming stripped 3 bases from V and 2 bases from J, with 8 bases between. The germline V gene encodes CDR1 KGHSH and CDR2 LQKENI. The CDR3 loop spans 15 amino acids. The CDR3 is CASSPPVAGANVLTF. The CDR3 nucleotides are TGTGCCAGCTCACCGCCAGTCGCTGGGGCCAACGTCCTGACTTTC.

Here the CDR3 reads CATSRDQITTGAGYTF. As DNA, the CDR3 is TGTGCCACCAGCAGAGACCAGATTACGACAGGAGCGGGCTACACCTTC. This chain links TRBV15 with TRBJ1-2; D might be TRBD1 (6 bases). Germline lookup yields CDR1 LNHNV and CDR2 YYDKDF (reference sequence). The CDR3 runs 16 residues. The V end lost 0 bases, the J end lost 8 bases, and 19 bases lay between the germline ends.

The gene calls are TRBV15 and TRBJ2-3; D is perhaps TRBD2 (6 bases). From germline, CDR1 is LNHNV and CDR2 YYDKDF (reference sequence). Trimming took 3 bases from V and 1 from J, leaving 11 bases between them. The CDR3 has 15 residues. CDR3 in DNA: TGTGCCACCAGCAGCGGGGGACCCGGCACAGATACGCAGTATTTT. Its protein is CATSSGGPGTDTQYF.

This sequence joins TRBV6-7 and TRBJ1-4; a weak D match, TRBD1 (5 bases). TRBV6-7 is annotated as an ORF whose role is uncertain. V shed 7 bases and J shed 7 bases, with 16 bases lying between them. This CDR3 contains 14 residues. CDR3 residues: CASIIWQGREKLFF. The CDR3 DNA reads as TGTGCCAGCATAATTTGGCAGGGTCGTGAAAAACTGTTTTTT.

The chain uses TRBV11-2 and TRBJ2-7; 8 bases agree with TRBD2. Germline V gene lookup returns CDR1 SGHAT and CDR2 FQNNGV. The V segment lost 5 bases and the J segment 1 base; nucleotides outside the gene matches: 4. The CDR3 is 14 amino acids. The CDR3 DNA sequence: TGTGCCAGCAGCGCCGGGACTAGTTCCTACGAGCAGTACTTC. This gives the protein CASSAGTSSYEQYF.

CDR3: CASSELATDTQYF. The CDR3, as DNA: TGTGCCAGCAGTGAATTAGCAACAGATACGCAGTATTTT. The chain has TRBV25-1 and TRBJ2-3; D not resolved. The CDR3 sequence is 13 residues long. From germline, CDR1 is MGHDK and CDR2 SYGVNS. V lost 1 base to trimming and J lost 3 bases, with 5 bases between them.